This T cell receptor (beta chain) comes out of a study of technical replicates of blood from a few donors. Some clones are missing from TCRdb's copy, which holds only in-frame ones; the method was immunoSEQ multiplex PCR. The sample has 95,000 to 100,000 clones; approximately 96% are singletons. The receptor comes from a human donor in good health. The sequencing sample was made of T cells isolated from PBMCs.

The CDR3 loop reads CASRVRGYEQYF. In DNA, the CDR3 is TGTGCCAGCAGGGTTCGGGGGTACGAGCAGTACTTC. The V gene is TRBV11-2, the J gene TRBJ2-7, with a tentative D call TRBD2 (6 bases). Trimming cost V 6 bases and J 4 bases, with 10 bases left between them. CDR1 and CDR2 (germline): SGHAT, FQNNGV. The CDR3 is 12 amino acids.